This is a list of T cell receptor beta chains from one sample in a study of shared clonotypes between healthy human individuals. Clones were read by immunoSEQ multiplex PCR, and TCRdb kept only the in-frame ones, dropping some. The sample yields about 690,000 clones, about nine tenths seen once. The sequencing input was memory CD8+ T cells from PBMCs. All receptors come from a man in his late teens or twenties in good health. Some clones in this sample may be carry-over from other donors' samples. Each CDR3 is given with its conserved first and last residue. The D gene is left open where the match is weak. Part of the rows lack a size; the others show once, few, many or a class for expanded clones.

v_gene: TRBV19
d_gene: NA
abundance: NA
j_gene: TRBJ2-7
CDR3aa: CASSPRWGHEQYF
CDR3nt: TGTGCCAGTAGCCCCCGTTGGGGGCACGAGCAGTACTTC

v_gene: TRBV9
d_gene: NA
abundance: few
j_gene: TRBJ1-1
CDR3aa: CASSVGRNTEAFF
CDR3nt: TGTGCCAGCAGCGTAGGCAGAAACACTGAAGCTTTCTTT

v_gene: TRBV7-9
d_gene: TRBD2
abundance: once
j_gene: TRBJ2-1
CDR3aa: CASSVLAGEQFF
CDR3nt: TGTGCCAGCAGCGTTCTAGCGGGGGAGCAGTTCTTC

v_gene: TRBV7-8
d_gene: TRBD2
abundance: once
j_gene: TRBJ2-1
CDR3aa: CASSLASSGDYEQFF
CDR3nt: TGTGCCAGCAGCTTAGCGTCTAGCGGGGACTATGAGCAGTTCTTC

v_gene: TRBV6-6
d_gene: NA
abundance: NA
j_gene: TRBJ2-7
CDR3aa: CASSYTGGESYEQYF
CDR3nt: TGTGCCAGCAGTTACACCGGGGGAGAAAGCTACGAGCAGTACTTC

v_gene: TRBV6-5
d_gene: NA
abundance: once
j_gene: TRBJ1-1
CDR3aa: CASSLLGRGGNEAFF
CDR3nt: TGTGCCAGCAGTCTTTTGGGCCGGGGGGGGAATGAAGCTTTCTTT

v_gene: TRBV7-9
d_gene: NA
abundance: once
j_gene: TRBJ1-1
CDR3aa: CASSLGKGAGNTEAFF
CDR3nt: TGTGCCAGCAGCTTAGGGAAAGGGGCCGGGAACACTGAAGCTTTCTTT

v_gene: TRBV6-1
d_gene: NA
abundance: NA
j_gene: TRBJ2-1
CDR3aa: CASNERQGPGHEQFF
CDR3nt: TGTGCCTCGAATGAACGCCAGGGACCAGGACATGAGCAGTTCTTC

v_gene: TRBV5-6
d_gene: NA
abundance: few
j_gene: TRBJ1-2
CDR3aa: CASSLEMNYGYTF
CDR3nt: TGTGCCAGCAGCTTGGAGATGAACTATGGCTACACCTTC

v_gene: TRBV7-9
d_gene: NA
abundance: NA
j_gene: TRBJ1-5
CDR3aa: CASSKGGPQHF
CDR3nt: TGTGCCAGCAGCAAGGGTGGGCCCCAGCATTTT

v_gene: TRBV27
d_gene: NA
abundance: few
j_gene: TRBJ1-5
CDR3aa: CASSLEGRVGQPQHF
CDR3nt: TGTGCCAGCAGTTTAGAGGGCAGGGTGGGACAGCCCCAGCATTTT

v_gene: TRBV28
d_gene: TRBD1
abundance: NA
j_gene: TRBJ1-2
CDR3aa: CASSATGGERGRGYTF
CDR3nt: TGTGCCAGCAGTGCGACAGGGGGAGAGAGGGGGAGAGGCTACACCTTC